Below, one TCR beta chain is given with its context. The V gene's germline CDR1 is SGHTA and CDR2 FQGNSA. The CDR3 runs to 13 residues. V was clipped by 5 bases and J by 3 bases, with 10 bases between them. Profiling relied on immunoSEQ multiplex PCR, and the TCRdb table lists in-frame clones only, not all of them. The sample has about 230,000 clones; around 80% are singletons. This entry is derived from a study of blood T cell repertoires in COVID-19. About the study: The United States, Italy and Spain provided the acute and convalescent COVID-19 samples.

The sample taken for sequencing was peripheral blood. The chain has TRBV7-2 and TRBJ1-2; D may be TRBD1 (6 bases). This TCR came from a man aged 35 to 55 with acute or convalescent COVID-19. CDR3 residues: CASSPGVDYGYTF. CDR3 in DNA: TGTGCCAGCAGCCCAGGGGTGGACTATGGCTACACCTTC. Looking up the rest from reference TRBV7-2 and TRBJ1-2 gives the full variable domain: GAGVSQSPSNKVTEKGKDVELRCDPISGHTALYWYRQSLGQGLEFLIYFQGNSAPDKSGLPSDRFSAERTGGSVSTLTIQRTQQEDSAVYLCASSPGVDYGYTFGSGTRLTVV.